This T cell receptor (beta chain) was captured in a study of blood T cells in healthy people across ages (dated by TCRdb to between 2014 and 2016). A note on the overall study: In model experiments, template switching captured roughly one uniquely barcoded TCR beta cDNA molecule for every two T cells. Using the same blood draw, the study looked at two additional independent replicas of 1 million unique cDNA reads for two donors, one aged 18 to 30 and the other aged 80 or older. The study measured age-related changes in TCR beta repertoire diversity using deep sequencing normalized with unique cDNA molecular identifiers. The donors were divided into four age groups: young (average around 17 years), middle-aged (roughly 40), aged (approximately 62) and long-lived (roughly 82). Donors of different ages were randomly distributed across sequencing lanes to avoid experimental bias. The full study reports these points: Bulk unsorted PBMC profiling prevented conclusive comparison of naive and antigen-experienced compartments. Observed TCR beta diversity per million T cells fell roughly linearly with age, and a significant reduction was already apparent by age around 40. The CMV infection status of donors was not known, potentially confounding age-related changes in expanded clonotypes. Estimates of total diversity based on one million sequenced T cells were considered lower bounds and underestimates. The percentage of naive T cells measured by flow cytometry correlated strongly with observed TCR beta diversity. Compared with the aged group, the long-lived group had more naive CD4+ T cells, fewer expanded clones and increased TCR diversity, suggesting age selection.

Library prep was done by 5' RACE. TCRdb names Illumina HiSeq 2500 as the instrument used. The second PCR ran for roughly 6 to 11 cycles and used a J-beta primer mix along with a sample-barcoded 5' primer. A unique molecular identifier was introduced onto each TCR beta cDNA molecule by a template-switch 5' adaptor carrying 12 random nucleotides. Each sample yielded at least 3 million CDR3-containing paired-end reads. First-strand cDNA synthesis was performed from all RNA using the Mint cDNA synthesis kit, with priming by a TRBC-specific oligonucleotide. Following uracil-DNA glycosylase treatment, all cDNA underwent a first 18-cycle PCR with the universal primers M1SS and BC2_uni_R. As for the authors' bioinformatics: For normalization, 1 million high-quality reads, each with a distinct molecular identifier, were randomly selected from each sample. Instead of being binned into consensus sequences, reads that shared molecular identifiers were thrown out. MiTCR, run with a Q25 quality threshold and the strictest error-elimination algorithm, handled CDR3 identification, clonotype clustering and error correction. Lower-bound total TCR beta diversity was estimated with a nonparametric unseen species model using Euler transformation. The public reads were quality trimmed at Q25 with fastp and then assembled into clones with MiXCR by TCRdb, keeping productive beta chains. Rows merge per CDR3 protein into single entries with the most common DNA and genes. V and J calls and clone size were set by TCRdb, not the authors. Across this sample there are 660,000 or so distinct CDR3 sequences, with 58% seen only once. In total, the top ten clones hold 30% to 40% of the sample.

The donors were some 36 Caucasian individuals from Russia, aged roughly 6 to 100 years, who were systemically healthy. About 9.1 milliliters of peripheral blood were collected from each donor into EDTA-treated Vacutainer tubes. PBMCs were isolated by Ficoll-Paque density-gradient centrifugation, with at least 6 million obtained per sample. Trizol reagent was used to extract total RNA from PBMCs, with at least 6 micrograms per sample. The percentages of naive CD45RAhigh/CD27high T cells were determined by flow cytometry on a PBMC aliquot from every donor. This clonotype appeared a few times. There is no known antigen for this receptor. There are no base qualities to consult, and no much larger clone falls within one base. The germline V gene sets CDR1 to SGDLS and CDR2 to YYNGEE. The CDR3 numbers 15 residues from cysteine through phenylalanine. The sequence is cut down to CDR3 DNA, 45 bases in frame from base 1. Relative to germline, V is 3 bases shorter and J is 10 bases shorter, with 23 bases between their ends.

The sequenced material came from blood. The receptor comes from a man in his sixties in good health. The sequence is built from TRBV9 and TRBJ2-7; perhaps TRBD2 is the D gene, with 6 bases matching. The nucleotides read TGTGCCAGCAGCGCCACTGGAGGGGCCTTCGGGGACCAGTACTTC. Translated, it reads CASSATGGAFGDQYF.